This paragraph covers one T cell receptor (beta chain) sequence. Which antigen it targets is not known. No qualities accompany the bases; no much larger clone lies one base away. Each donor gave one peripheral blood draw, roughly 120 mL on average, collected into heparinised tubes. Using a panel that included CD45RO, CCR7, CD25, CD127, CD95 and CD27, naive, central memory, regulatory and stem cell-like memory CD4+ T cells were sorted on a BD FACSAria II. All sorted populations exceeded 98% purity. PBMCs were isolated right away by Lymphoprep density gradient centrifugation and were stained directly, without culture. To minimize batch effects, samples were stained and sorted in pairs, one healthy donor with one patient per experiment. From cysteine to phenylalanine, the CDR3 is 13 amino acids long. The kept DNA is CDR3 alone, 39 bases in frame from the first base. V is shortened by 0 bases, J by 8 bases, and the region joining them spans 11 bases. CDR1 and CDR2, looked up from the germline V gene, are SGDLS and YYNGEE.

The sample originates from a study of beta chain features in type 1 diabetes (dated by TCRdb to the late 2010s). Describing the broader study: Patients and healthy donors did not differ in mean age, gender distribution, total cell number or subset yield. A total of roughly 99,000,000 sorted cells were examined across all samples, and the number of cells per subset was strongly correlated with RNA yield. In the study, recently diagnosed type 1 diabetes patients and matched healthy donors were compared on the TCRB repertoires of their sorted circulating CD4+ T cell subsets. Whereas all 28 donors provided naive and central memory subsets, regulatory and stem cell-like memory subsets were isolated from just 8 patients and about eight healthy donors. Study-wide findings and limitations: In all four CD4+ subsets, TCRB CDR3 length was moderately but significantly shorter in type 1 diabetes patients. HLA sub-analyses involved small numbers of individuals, so any influence of HLA type on TCRB rearrangement remained unresolved. Naive, central memory and regulatory TCRB repertoires appeared more similar among patients than among healthy donors. At VDJ recombination sites, type 1 diabetes patients had fewer insertions and more deleted nucleotides, which implies abnormalities in thymic rearrangement. Shorter templates might be favored by PCR, yet because patient and control samples were amplified and corrected together, any such skew would affect both groups equally. Because cDNA was sequenced instead of genomic DNA, activated cells with high expression could be over-represented, although the groups did not differ in activation or CD3 levels.

The High Capacity cDNA Reverse Transcription Kit was used to reverse transcribe all of the isolated RNA, meaning that expressed TCRB transcripts were what got sequenced. Deep immunoSEQ sequencing was applied to naive, central memory and regulatory T cell samples, giving an average of roughly 3.3 million total reads per sample. Sorted cells were lysed in RLT buffer, and RNA was extracted using DNase-treated RNeasy Micro or Mini kits according to cell number. Each cell subset was processed separately to prevent cross-contamination, with patient and healthy donor samples processed together. TCRB sequences were amplified from cDNA with the immunoSEQ multiplex PCR, producing 87-bp fragments spanning the CDR3 region. Sequencing of the amplicons was performed on the Illumina HiSeq platform. The study's processing was this. PCR bias was computationally corrected using synthetic template baselines, reads within Hamming distance 2 were collapsed, and singletons that could not be merged were discarded. Reads were aligned against IMGT to assign V, D and J genes, CDR3 length and insertions or deletions at six rearrangement sites. Within each subset, clonotype counts were normalized to sorted cell number, and only after that were true diversity and Gini coefficients computed with the tcR R package. The overlap coefficient, calculated on TCRB nucleotide sequences, was used to measure repertoire sharing. As a proxy for the pre-selection repertoire, out-of-frame TCRB sequences from naive cells were analyzed. What TCRdb holds here is the immuneACCESS table cut down to in-frame rearrangements. Part of the clones is not present; checked against another copy, under half of the missing clones reflect an unresolved V gene, and the others are unexplained. The DNA gave D and trimming, while V, J and clone size come from that table. This sample lists about 650,000 clones; about an eighth were detected once. 0.09% to 0.15% of the sample comes from the top ten.

The receptor was isolated from a man aged 25 to 45 with type 1 diabetes. Sequences were obtained from naive CD4+ T cells from blood. This specimen's cell subset or site label, per the study, means: true naive CD4+ T cells. The V gene is TRBV9 and the J gene is TRBJ1-2; the D region possibly corresponds to TRBD1 (5 bases align). The DNA sequence is given as TGTGCCAGCAGCGTAGTTGAGGGGAACGGCTACACCTTC. Its coded protein is CASSVVEGNGYTF.